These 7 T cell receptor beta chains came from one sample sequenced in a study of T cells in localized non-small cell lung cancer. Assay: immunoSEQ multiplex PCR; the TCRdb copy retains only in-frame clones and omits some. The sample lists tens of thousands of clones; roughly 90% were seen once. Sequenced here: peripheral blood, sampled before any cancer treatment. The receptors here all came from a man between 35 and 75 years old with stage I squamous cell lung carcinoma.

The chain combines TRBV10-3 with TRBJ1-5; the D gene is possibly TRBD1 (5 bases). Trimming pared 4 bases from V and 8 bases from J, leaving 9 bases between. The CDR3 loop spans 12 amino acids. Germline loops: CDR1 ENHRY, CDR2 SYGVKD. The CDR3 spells CAISGGGEPQHF. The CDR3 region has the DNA TGTGCCATCAGTGGCGGGGGTGAGCCCCAGCATTTT.

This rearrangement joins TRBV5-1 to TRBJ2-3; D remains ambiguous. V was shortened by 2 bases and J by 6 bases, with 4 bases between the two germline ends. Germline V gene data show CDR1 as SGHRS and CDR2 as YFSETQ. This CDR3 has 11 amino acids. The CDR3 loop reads CASSFADTQYF. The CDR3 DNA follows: TGCGCCAGCAGCTTTGCGGATACGCAGTATTTT.

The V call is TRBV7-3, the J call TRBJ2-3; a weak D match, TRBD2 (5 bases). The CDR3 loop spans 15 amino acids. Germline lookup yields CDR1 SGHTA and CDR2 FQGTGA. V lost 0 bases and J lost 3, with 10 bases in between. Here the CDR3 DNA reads TGTGCCAGCAGCTTAACGGGGAGAGAGACAGATACGCAGTATTTT. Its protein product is CASSLTGRETDTQYF. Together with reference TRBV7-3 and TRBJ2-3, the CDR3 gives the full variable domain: GAGVSQTPSNKVTEKGKYVELRCDPISGHTALYWYRQSLGQGPEFLIYFQGTGAADDSGLPNDRFFAVRPEGSVSTLKIQRTERGDSAVYLCASSLTGRETDTQYFGPGTRLTVL.

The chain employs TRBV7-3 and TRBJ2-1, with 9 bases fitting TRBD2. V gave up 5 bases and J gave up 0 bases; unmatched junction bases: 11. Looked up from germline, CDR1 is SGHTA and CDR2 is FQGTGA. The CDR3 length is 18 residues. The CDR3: CASSPTSGLHSSYNEQFF. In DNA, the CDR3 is TGTGCCAGCAGCCCGACTAGCGGCCTTCACAGCTCCTACAATGAGCAGTTCTTC.

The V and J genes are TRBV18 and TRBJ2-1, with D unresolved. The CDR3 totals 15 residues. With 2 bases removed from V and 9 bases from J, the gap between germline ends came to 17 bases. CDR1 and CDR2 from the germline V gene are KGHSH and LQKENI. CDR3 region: CASSPTSRLRGEQFF. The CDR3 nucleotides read TGTGCCAGCTCACCAACCTCCAGACTCCGTGGTGAGCAGTTCTTC.

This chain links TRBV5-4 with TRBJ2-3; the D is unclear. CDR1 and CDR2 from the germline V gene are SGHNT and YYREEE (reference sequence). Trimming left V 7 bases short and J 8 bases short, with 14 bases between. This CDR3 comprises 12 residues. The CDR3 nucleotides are TGTGCCAGCCACGGATCGCCTGCTACGCAGTATTTT. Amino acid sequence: CASHGSPATQYF.

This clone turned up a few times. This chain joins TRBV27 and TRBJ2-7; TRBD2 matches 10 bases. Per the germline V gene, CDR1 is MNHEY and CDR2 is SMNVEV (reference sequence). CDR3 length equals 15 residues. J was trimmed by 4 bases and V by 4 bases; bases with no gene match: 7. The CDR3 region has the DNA TGTGCCAGCAGTTCCCTAGGACTAGCGGTTTACGAGCAGTACTTC. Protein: CASSSLGLAVYEQYF.